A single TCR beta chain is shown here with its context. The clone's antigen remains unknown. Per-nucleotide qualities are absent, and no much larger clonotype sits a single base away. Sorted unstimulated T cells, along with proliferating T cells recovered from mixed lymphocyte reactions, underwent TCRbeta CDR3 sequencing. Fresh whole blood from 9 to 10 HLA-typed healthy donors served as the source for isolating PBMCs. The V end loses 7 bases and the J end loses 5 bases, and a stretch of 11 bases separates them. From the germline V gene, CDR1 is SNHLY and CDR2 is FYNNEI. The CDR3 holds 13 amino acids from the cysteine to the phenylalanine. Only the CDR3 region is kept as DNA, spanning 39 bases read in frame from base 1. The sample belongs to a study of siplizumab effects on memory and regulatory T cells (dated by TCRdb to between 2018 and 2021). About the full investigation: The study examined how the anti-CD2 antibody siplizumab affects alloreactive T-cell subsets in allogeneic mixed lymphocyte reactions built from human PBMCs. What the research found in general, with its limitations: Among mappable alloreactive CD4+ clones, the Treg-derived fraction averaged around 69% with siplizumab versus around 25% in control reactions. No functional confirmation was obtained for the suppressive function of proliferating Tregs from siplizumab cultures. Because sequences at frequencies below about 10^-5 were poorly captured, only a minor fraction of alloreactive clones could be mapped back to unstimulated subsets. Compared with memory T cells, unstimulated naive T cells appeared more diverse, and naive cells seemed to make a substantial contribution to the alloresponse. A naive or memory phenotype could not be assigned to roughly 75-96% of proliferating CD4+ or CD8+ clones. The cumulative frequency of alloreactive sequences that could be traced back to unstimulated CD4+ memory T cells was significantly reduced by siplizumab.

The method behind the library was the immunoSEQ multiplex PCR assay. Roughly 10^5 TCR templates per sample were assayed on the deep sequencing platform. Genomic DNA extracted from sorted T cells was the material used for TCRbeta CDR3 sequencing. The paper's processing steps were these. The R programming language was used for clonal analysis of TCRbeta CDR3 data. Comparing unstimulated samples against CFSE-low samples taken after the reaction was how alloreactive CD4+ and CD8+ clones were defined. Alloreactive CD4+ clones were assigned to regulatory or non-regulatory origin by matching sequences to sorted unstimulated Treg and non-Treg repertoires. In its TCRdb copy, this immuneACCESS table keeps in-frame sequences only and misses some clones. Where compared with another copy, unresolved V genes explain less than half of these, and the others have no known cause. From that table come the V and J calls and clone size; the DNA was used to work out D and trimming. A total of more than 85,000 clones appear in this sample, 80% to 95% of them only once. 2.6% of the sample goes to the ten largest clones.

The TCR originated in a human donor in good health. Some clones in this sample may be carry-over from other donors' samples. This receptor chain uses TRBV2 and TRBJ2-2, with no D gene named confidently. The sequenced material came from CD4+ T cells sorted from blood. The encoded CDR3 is CASTRDRTGELFF. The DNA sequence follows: TGTGCCAGCACCCGTGACCGTACCGGGGAGCTGTTTTTT.